This paragraph covers one T cell receptor (beta chain) sequence. Its antigen has not been determined. Per-base quality was not reported, and no clone a single base away is much larger than it. This sample was included in a study of blood T cell repertoires in COVID-19 (dated by TCRdb to about 2020). Concerning the study at large: Collaborator samples came from the United States, Italy and Spain and covered acute and convalescent phases of COVID-19. The samples were drawn from two sources: the first 160 participants of the ongoing ImmuneRACE study, and 1,000 to 1,500 subjects contributed by 6 global collaborators. The repertoires were released in a freely available public database meant as a resource for research on the immune response to SARS-CoV-2. The dataset comprised deeply sampled blood TCRbeta repertoires from subjects exposed to, actively infected with, or recovered from COVID-19. Sample metadata almost always included a de-identified subject ID, COVID-19 status, age in years and sex. Where available, HLA class I and class II types were obtained from metadata supplied by the sample provider rather than from assay-based typing. The material from the prospective study consisted of cDNA or gDNA derived from T cells, B-cell-depleted T cells, or PBMCs. Paper-wide results and their limitations: How much clinical and demographic metadata was included differed by source and by participant, and the metadata was provided uncurated.

The immunoSEQ Assay, a bias-controlled multiplex PCR, was used to amplify TCRbeta CDR3 regions from genomic DNA. Per the authors' processing: Within the assay, amplification of reference gene primers was used to estimate how many nucleated cells each sample contained. To quantify the absolute abundance of each unique TCRbeta CDR3 rearrangement, sequence reads were collapsed and filtered. Productive Simpson clonality was computed per sample as the square root of Simpson's diversity index over productive rearrangements. Drawn from immuneACCESS, this table holds only the in-frame rearrangements with V and J called that TCRdb kept. Clones are partly lost; checked studies trace under half to an unresolved V gene and leave the rest unexplained. The V and J calls and clone size are taken from that table; D and trimming were inferred from the DNA. The sample table shows 200,000 to 250,000 clones, and roughly four fifths are seen once. 3% to 4% of the sample is held by the ten biggest clonotypes.

In the prospective study, participants were roughly 18 to 100 years old, resided in about two dozen geographic areas of the United States, and were enrolled through a virtual design. Cohort assignment in the prospective study relied on participant-reported clinical history from a screening survey and a study questionnaire. Exposed participants had been in contact with someone with a PCR-confirmed or clinician-diagnosed COVID-19 case within 2 weeks of study entry. In the prospective study, whole blood, serum and a nasopharyngeal or oropharyngeal swab were collected from each participant by mobile phlebotomists. Participants in the prospective study had the option to provide additional blood draws and questionnaires over a roughly 2-month period. Blood samples from the prospective study were shipped frozen or at room temperature prior to DNA extraction. The TCR comes from a woman between 35 and 50 years old who had been exposed to COVID-19. The specimen was PBMCs or T cells enriched from blood (not recorded which).

DNA sequence: TGTGCCAGCAGCCTATCGGACAGGGCTGAAGCTTTCTTT. This yields the protein CASSLSDRAEAFF. The chain employs TRBV3-1 (or the pseudogene TRBV3-2) and TRBJ1-1; 8 junctional bases match TRBD1. The CDR3 goes from the cysteine to the phenylalanine over 13 residues. Of all the DNA, just the CDR3 is kept, 39 bases in frame from base 1. The germline V gene (reference sequence) specifies LGHDT as CDR1 and YNNKEL as CDR2. V is pruned by 4 bases and J by 6 bases, leaving 4 bases of the junction without a gene match.